This T cell receptor beta chain was sequenced in a study of T cells in Graves' hyperthyroidism and ophthalmopathy. Germline V lookup: CDR1 SNHLY, CDR2 FYNNEI. Trimming took 4 bases from V and 5 from J, leaving 11 bases between them. The CDR3 length is 13 residues. Patients with uncontrolled infections, other autoimmune diseases, pregnancy or lactation were excluded. Thyroid ultrasound and orbital computed tomography, with clinical symptoms and serum thyroxine and TRAb, informed diagnoses. This clonotype was detected only a few times. RNA transcripts served as the template for amplifying TCR beta CDR3 regions. Primed by the HTBI set, a first-round RT-PCR was run on the TCR CDR3. Using its own MiXCR run on the multiplex PCR reads, TCRdb lists one record per CDR3 protein. The data contain some 300,000 distinct CDR3 sequences, about an eighth of them singletons.

The source material was blood. The chain is built from TRBV2 and TRBJ2-5; no firm D call. The source is a woman aged 40 to 55 with Graves' hyperthyroidism. CDR3 sequence: CASSVVRMETQYF. In nucleotides, the CDR3 is TGTGCCAGCAGTGTCGTAAGGATGGAGACCCAGTACTTC.